A selection of T cell receptor beta chains follows, all from one sample in a study of CD8+ T cells in alopecia areata. Repertoires were generated with immunoSEQ multiplex PCR, while TCRdb's copy carries only in-frame clones and drops some. The table lists more than 150,000 clones, around 51% of them singletons. The sequencing here drew on CD8+ T cells sorted from blood, taken around week 54, from a patient treated with tofacitinib. Source of these receptors: a human donor with alopecia areata. Both conserved end residues are part of each CDR3. D genes are given only for firm matches. Size is omitted from some rows. Given values are once, few, many or a class for expanded clones.

v_call	j_call	d_call	clone_size	cdr3_aa	cdr3_nt
TRBV5-4	TRBJ2-7	NA	NA	CASSLADRYEQYF	TGTGCCAGCAGCTTGGCGGACAGATACGAGCAGTACTTC
TRBV5-6	TRBJ2-5	NA	few	CASSLFGGDETQYF	TGTGCCAGCAGCTTGTTTGGAGGAGACGAGACCCAGTACTTC
TRBV11-2	TRBJ2-7	NA	few	CASSFLGAYEQYF	TGTGCCAGCAGCTTTCTGGGGGCCTACGAGCAGTACTTC
TRBV13	TRBJ1-5	TRBD1	NA	CASSPGQGKPQHF	TGTGCCAGCAGCCCGGGACAGGGGAAGCCCCAGCATTTT
TRBV9	TRBJ1-1	NA	NA	CASSVVGHTEAFF	TGTGCCAGCAGCGTAGTAGGGCACACTGAAGCTTTCTTT
TRBV27	TRBJ2-3	TRBD2	NA	CASTTLAGRGTDTQYF	TGTGCCAGCACCACTCTAGCGGGACGAGGGACAGATACGCAGTATTTT
TRBV29-1	TRBJ2-1	NA	NA	CSGSGTPDDNEQFF	TGCAGCGGCTCTGGGACCCCCGACGACAATGAGCAGTTCTTC
TRBV7-2	TRBJ2-1	NA	few	CASSSDAGQTNEQFF	TGTGCCAGCAGCTCCGACGCTGGACAGACTAATGAGCAGTTCTTC
TRBV2	TRBJ1-5	TRBD1	NA	CASSDVGQGEKQPQHF	TGTGCCAGCAGTGATGTTGGACAGGGGGAGAAACAGCCCCAGCATTTT
TRBV15	TRBJ2-7	NA	few	CASSPGVSYEQYF	TGTGCCTCCTCGCCGGGGGTATCCTACGAGCAGTACTTC
TRBV5-6	TRBJ1-5	NA	NA	CASSLSNQPQHF	TGTGCCAGCAGCCTTAGCAATCAGCCCCAGCATTTT
TRBV6-6	TRBJ2-3	NA	NA	CASSLGGDTQYF	TGTGCCAGCAGTTTAGGTGGCGATACGCAGTATTTT
TRBV10-3	TRBJ2-1	TRBD1	NA	CAISDGQGGHEQFF	TGTGCCATCAGTGACGGACAGGGCGGACATGAGCAGTTCTTC
TRBV7-2	TRBJ1-1	NA	few	CASSSPGPNTEAFF	TGTGCCAGCAGCTCCCCCGGGCCGAACACTGAAGCTTTCTTT
TRBV30	TRBJ1-1	TRBD1	NA	CAWRDRGVTEAFF	TGTGCCTGGAGGGACAGGGGTGTTACTGAAGCTTTCTTT
TRBV13	TRBJ1-2	TRBD1	NA	CASSGQTGGKYGYTF	TGTGCCAGCAGCGGCCAGACAGGGGGCAAATATGGCTACACCTTC
TRBV5-8	TRBJ1-2	TRBD1	NA	CASSRGQGNYGYTF	TGTGCCAGCAGCAGGGGACAGGGTAACTATGGCTACACCTTC
TRBV13	TRBJ1-1	NA	NA	CASSPQGEAFF	TGTGCCAGCAGCCCCCAAGGGGAAGCTTTCTTT
TRBV7-8	TRBJ2-5	TRBD1	few	CASSLDRGRETQYF	TGTGCCAGCAGCTTAGACAGGGGCCGGGAGACCCAGTACTTC
TRBV18	TRBJ1-1	NA	few	CASSPGPTPEAFF	TGTGCCAGCTCACCGGGGCCAACCCCTGAAGCTTTCTTT
TRBV29-1	TRBJ2-1	NA	few	CSVETGSLDGEQFF	TGCAGCGTGGAGACCGGGAGTCTCGATGGTGAGCAGTTCTTC
TRBV30	TRBJ1-1	NA	few	CAWRSVGAPNTEAFF	TGTGCCTGGAGGTCCGTCGGGGCCCCGAACACTGAAGCTTTCTTT
TRBV5-6	TRBJ2-7	NA	NA	CASSSGSRVYEQYF	TGTGCCAGCAGCTCTGGATCGCGGGTTTACGAGCAGTACTTC
TRBV9	TRBJ2-7	NA	once	CASSVGGGGGSYEQYF	TGTGCCAGCAGCGTAGGGGGCGGAGGAGGCTCCTACGAGCAGTACTTC
TRBV30	TRBJ1-1	NA	few	CAWSADLEAFF	TGTGCCTGGAGTGCGGACTTGGAAGCTTTCTTT
TRBV11-2	TRBJ2-5	TRBD2	few	CASSPLAGGPETQYF	TGTGCCAGCAGCCCCCTAGCGGGGGGGCCCGAGACCCAGTACTTC
TRBV27	TRBJ2-2	TRBD1	few	CASSRWTGDTGELFF	TGTGCCAGCAGTCGCTGGACAGGGGACACCGGGGAGCTGTTTTTT
TRBV27	TRBJ2-1	NA	few	CASSLFGNNEQFF	TGTGCCAGCAGTTTATTTGGCAACAATGAGCAGTTCTTC
TRBV7-6	TRBJ2-5	TRBD2	NA	CASSLAGGRLAETQYF	TGTGCCAGCAGCTTAGCGGGGGGGAGACTAGCGGAGACCCAGTACTTC
TRBV10-3	TRBJ1-5	TRBD1	NA	CAISPTGENQPQHF	TGTGCCATCAGCCCGACAGGGGAAAATCAGCCCCAGCATTTT
TRBV6-1	TRBJ1-2	NA	NA	CASSEGLSANYGYTF	TGTGCCAGCAGTGAGGGACTCTCCGCTAACTATGGCTACACCTTC
TRBV9	TRBJ2-1	NA	NA	CASSVQGLDNEQFF	TGTGCCAGCAGCGTCCAGGGCCTCGACAATGAGCAGTTCTTC
TRBV30	TRBJ1-2	NA	NA	CAWSLGLQGYTF	TGTGCCTGGAGTCTGGGACTTCAGGGCTACACCTTC
TRBV27	TRBJ2-7	NA	NA	CAAATALGSYEQYF	TGTGCCGCGGCGACGGCTCTGGGATCCTACGAGCAGTACTTC
TRBV9	TRBJ2-1	NA	NA	CASSYNSGEQFF	TGTGCCAGCAGCTATAATAGCGGTGAGCAGTTCTTC
TRBV30	TRBJ1-1	NA	NA	CAWRQGTVTEAFF	TGTGCCTGGAGGCAGGGGACGGTCACTGAAGCTTTCTTT
TRBV27	TRBJ2-7	TRBD1	NA	CASSLDRGYEQYF	TGTGCCAGCAGTTTAGACAGGGGATACGAGCAGTACTTC
TRBV19	TRBJ2-1	NA	NA	CASSRVFSPDEQFF	TGTGCCAGTAGTAGAGTTTTCTCCCCGGATGAGCAGTTCTTC
TRBV14	TRBJ2-2	NA	NA	CASSQELGDGGELFF	TGTGCCAGCAGCCAAGAACTCGGCGATGGGGGGGAGCTGTTTTTT
TRBV13	TRBJ1-2	NA	NA	CASSPPQGTYGYTF	TGTGCCAGCAGCCCACCACAGGGTACCTATGGCTACACCTTC
TRBV19	TRBJ2-3	NA	NA	CASSIGRTSTDTQYF	TGTGCCAGTAGTATAGGCCGAACTAGCACAGATACGCAGTATTTT
TRBV4-1	TRBJ2-7	TRBD1	NA	CASSQSSRGTGPGGQYF	TGCGCCAGCAGCCAAAGCTCGCGAGGGACAGGGCCGGGAGGGCAGTACTTC
TRBV7-9	TRBJ2-2	NA	many	CASSRGNTGELFF	TGTGCCAGCAGTCGGGGGAACACCGGGGAGCTGTTTTTT
TRBV5-1	TRBJ2-3	TRBD2	NA	CASSLTSGGTDTQYF	TGCGCCAGCAGCTTGACTAGCGGGGGCACAGATACGCAGTATTTT
TRBV30	TRBJ2-1	NA	NA	CAWSVLWGGPGEQFF	TGTGCCTGGAGTGTACTTTGGGGGGGGCCTGGAGAGCAGTTCTTC
TRBV27	TRBJ1-1	TRBD1	NA	CASSLSNMEGANTEAFF	TGTGCCAGCAGTTTATCGAATATGGAGGGGGCGAACACTGAAGCTTTCTTT
TRBV30	TRBJ1-1	TRBD1	NA	CAWRFTGGTEAFF	TGTGCCTGGAGATTTACAGGGGGCACTGAAGCTTTCTTT
TRBV4-1	TRBJ2-1	TRBD2	NA	CASSQEKRTRGNEQFF	TGCGCCAGCAGCCAAGAGAAACGGACTAGGGGCAATGAGCAGTTCTTC
TRBV9	TRBJ2-3	NA	NA	CASSVDSPDTQYF	TGTGCCAGCAGCGTAGATTCCCCAGATACGCAGTATTTT
TRBV9	TRBJ1-1	NA	once	CASSEPQIPGNTEAFF	TGTGCCAGCAGCGAGCCACAAATTCCCGGGAACACTGAAGCTTTCTTT
TRBV9	TRBJ2-7	TRBD1	NA	CASSPKDRDVYEQYF	TGTGCCAGCAGCCCAAAAGACAGGGACGTCTACGAGCAGTACTTC
TRBV12-5	TRBJ1-5	NA	few	CASGSEDSNQPQHF	TGTGCTAGTGGCAGTGAAGATAGCAATCAGCCCCAGCATTTT
TRBV6-5	TRBJ2-4	TRBD1	NA	CASLGQVSKNIQYF	TGTGCCAGTCTGGGACAGGTGTCCAAAAACATTCAGTACTTC
TRBV7-6	TRBJ1-1	NA	NA	CASSLAGENTEAFF	TGTGCCAGCAGCTTAGCAGGGGAGAATACTGAAGCTTTCTTT
TRBV19	TRBJ2-3	TRBD1	NA	CASSPQGVDTQYF	TGTGCCAGTAGTCCCCAGGGGGTGGATACGCAGTATTTT
TRBV5-1	TRBJ2-3	NA	medium-sized	CASSWLGRTDTQYF	TGCGCCAGCAGCTGGTTGGGTCGCACAGATACGCAGTATTTT
TRBV7-2	TRBJ2-7	TRBD2	NA	CASSPLAESYEQYF	TGTGCCAGCAGCCCACTAGCGGAGTCCTACGAGCAGTACTTC
TRBV30	TRBJ2-3	TRBD2	NA	CAWSVLGGTSTDTQYF	TGTGCCTGGAGTGTACTCGGGGGGACTAGCACAGATACGCAGTATTTT
TRBV13	TRBJ2-7	NA	few	CASSSRDNPYEQYF	TGTGCCAGCAGCTCCCGGGACAACCCCTACGAGCAGTACTTC